This T cell receptor (beta chain) was identified during a study of blood T cell repertoires in COVID-19 (dated by TCRdb to the early 2020s). About the investigation overall: The collaborator samples originated in the United States, Italy and Spain and spanned the acute and convalescent phases of COVID-19. The sample metadata nearly always contained a de-identified subject ID, COVID-19 status, age in years and sex. Subjects who had been exposed to COVID-19, were actively infected with it, or had recovered from it provided the deeply sampled blood TCRbeta repertoires that made up the dataset. Where available, HLA class I and class II types were obtained from metadata supplied by the sample provider rather than from assay-based typing. The material from the prospective study consisted of cDNA or gDNA derived from T cells, B-cell-depleted T cells, or PBMCs. Samples came from the ongoing ImmuneRACE study (first 160 participants) plus 1,254 subjects from 6 global collaborators. The repertoires were released in a freely available public database meant as a resource for research on the immune response to SARS-CoV-2. What the research found in general, with its limitations: How much clinical and demographic metadata was included differed by source and by participant, and the metadata was provided uncurated.

This clone occurred a few times. It lacks a known antigen. Per-base qualities were not stored, and no clone one base away is much larger. Each collaborating institution followed its own protocols to collect whole blood in K2EDTA tubes. Collaborator samples were shipped for TCRbeta analysis as frozen whole blood, isolated PBMCs, or DNA extracted from either sample type. The immunoSEQ Assay, a bias-controlled multiplex PCR, was used to amplify TCRbeta CDR3 regions from genomic DNA. Per the authors' processing: Nucleated cell counts per sample were estimated from amplification of reference gene primers within the assay. Sequence reads were collapsed and filtered to measure the absolute abundance of every unique TCRbeta CDR3 rearrangement. Productive Simpson clonality was computed per sample as the square root of Simpson's diversity index over productive rearrangements. TCRdb took over this immuneACCESS table, retaining in-frame rearrangements with V and J assigned. Such tables are incomplete; in checked studies, under half of the missing clones stem from an unresolved V gene, and the remainder is unexplained. V and J calls and clone size are given by that table; D and trimming were obtained from the DNA. This sample holds roughly 250,000 clones; around four fifths were observed only once. The top ten clonotypes cover roughly 8.6% of the sample.

The CDR3 starts with the cysteine, ends with the phenylalanine, and has 14 residues. Only the CDR3 DNA is retained, 42 bases long and in frame from the first base. Cut back by 0 bases and 3 bases, the V and J ends lie 9 bases apart. The germline V gene provides CDR1 SGHRS and CDR2 YFSETQ. The TCR was taken from a middle-aged man with active or convalescent COVID-19. Sequencing was done on a sample of peripheral blood. The V and J genes are TRBV5-1 and TRBJ1-2; the D segment could be TRBD1, given 5 matching bases. CDR3 protein: CASSLDARDYGYTF. The DNA is as follows: TGCGCCAGCAGCTTGGACGCCAGGGACTATGGCTACACCTTC.